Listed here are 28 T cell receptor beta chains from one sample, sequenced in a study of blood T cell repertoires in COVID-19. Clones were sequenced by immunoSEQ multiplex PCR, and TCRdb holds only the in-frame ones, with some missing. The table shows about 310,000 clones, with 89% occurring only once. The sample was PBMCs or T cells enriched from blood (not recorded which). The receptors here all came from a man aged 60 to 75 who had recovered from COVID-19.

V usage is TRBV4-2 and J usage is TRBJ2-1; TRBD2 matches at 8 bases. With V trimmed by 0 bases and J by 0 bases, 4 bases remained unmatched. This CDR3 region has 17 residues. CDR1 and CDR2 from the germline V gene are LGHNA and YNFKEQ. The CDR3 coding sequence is TGTGCCAGCAGCCAAGATACCGGGAGGGACTCCTACAATGAGCAGTTCTTC. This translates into CASSQDTGRDSYNEQFF.

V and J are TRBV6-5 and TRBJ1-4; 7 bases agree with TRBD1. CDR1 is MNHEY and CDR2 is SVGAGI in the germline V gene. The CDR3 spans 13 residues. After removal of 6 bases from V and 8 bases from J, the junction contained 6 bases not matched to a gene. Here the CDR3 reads CASRRQGFEKLFF. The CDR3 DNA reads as TGTGCCAGCAGGAGACAGGGATTCGAAAAACTGTTTTTT.

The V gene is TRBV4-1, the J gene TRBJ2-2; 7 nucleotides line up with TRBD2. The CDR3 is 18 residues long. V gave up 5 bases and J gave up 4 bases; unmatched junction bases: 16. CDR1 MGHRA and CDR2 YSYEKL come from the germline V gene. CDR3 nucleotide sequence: TGCGCCAGCAGCTTCGAAGGCCCAGAGCGGGAACCCACCGGGGAGCTGTTTTTT. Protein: CASSFEGPEREPTGELFF.

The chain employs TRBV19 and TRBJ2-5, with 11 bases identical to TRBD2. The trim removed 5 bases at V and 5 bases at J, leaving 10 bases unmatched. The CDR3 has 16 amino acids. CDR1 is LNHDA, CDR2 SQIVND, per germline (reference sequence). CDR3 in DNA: TGTGCCAGTAGTTATAGCGGGAGGGCCGGCGGGGAGACCCAGTACTTC. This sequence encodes CASSYSGRAGGETQYF.

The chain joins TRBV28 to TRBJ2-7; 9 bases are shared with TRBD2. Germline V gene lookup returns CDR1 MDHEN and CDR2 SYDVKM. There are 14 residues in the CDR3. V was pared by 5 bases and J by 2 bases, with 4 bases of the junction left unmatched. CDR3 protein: CASSTPSGTYEQYF. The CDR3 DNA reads TGTGCCAGCAGTACTCCTAGCGGGACCTACGAGCAGTACTTC.

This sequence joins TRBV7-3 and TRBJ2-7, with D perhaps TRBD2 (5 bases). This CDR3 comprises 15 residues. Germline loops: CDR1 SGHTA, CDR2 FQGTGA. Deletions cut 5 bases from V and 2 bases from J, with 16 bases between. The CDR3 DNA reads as TGTGCCAGCAGCAAAAGCGGAGCCCCCCCCTACGAGCAGTACTTC. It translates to CASSKSGAPPYEQYF.

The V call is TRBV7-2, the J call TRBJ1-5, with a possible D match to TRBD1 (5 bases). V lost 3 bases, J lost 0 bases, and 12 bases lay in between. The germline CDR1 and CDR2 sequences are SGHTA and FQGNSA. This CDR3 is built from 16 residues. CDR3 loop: CASSFSGGYSNQPQHF. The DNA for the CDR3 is TGTGCCAGCAGCTTTTCGGGGGGTTATAGCAATCAGCCCCAGCATTTT.

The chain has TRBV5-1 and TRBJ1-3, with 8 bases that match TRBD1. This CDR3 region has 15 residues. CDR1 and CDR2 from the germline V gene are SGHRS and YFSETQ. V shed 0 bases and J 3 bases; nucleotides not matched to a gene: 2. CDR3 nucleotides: TGCGCCAGCAGCTTGGTGACAGGGGTTGGAAACACCATATATTTT. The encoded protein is CASSLVTGVGNTIYF.

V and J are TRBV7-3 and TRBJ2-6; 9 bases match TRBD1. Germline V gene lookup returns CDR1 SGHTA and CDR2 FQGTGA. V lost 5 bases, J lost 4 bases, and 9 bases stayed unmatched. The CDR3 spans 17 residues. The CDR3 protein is CASSVRDRATGANVLTF. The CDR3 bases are TGTGCCAGCAGCGTCCGGGACAGGGCAACCGGGGCCAACGTCCTGACTTTC.

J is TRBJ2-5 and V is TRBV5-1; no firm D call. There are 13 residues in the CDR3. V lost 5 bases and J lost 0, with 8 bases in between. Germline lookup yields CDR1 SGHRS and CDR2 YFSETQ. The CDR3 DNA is TGCGCCAGCAGTCGTCTGTACCAAGAGACCCAGTACTTC. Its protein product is CASSRLYQETQYF.

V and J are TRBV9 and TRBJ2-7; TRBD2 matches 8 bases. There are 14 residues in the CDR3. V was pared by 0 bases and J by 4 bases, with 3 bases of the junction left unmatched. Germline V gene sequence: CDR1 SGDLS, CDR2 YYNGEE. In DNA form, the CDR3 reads TGTGCCAGCAGCGTAGCTAGCGGGCTTTACGAGCAGTACTTC. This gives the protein CASSVASGLYEQYF.

The CDR3 DNA sequence: TGTGCCAGCAGTTCGGGCCTAGCGGGAGGGGTCGGTGAGACCCAGTACTTC. This sequence encodes CASSSGLAGGVGETQYF. The chain carries TRBV6-2 or TRBV6-3 and TRBJ2-5; 12 nucleotides align to TRBD2. V lost 4 bases, J lost 5 bases, and 11 bases stayed unmatched. This CDR3 has 17 residues. Germline lookup yields CDR1 MNHEY and CDR2 SVGEGT.

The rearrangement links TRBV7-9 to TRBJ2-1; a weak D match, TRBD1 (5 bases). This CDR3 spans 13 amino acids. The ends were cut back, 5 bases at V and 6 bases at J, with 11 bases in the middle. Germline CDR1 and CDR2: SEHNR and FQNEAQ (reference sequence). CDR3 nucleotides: TGTGCCAGCAGCAACTCCCAGGGCAATGAGCAGTTCTTC. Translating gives CASSNSQGNEQFF.

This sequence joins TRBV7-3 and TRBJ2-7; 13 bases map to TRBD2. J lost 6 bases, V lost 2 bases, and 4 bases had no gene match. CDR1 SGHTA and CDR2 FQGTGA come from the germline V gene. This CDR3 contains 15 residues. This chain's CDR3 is CASSLGLAGAGEQYF. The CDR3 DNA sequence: TGTGCCAGCAGCTTAGGACTAGCGGGAGCAGGCGAGCAGTACTTC.

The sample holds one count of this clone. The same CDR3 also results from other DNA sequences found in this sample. The CDR3 sequence: CASSEQGNSNQPQHF. The CDR3 nucleotides are TGCGCCAGCAGCGAACAGGGTAATAGCAATCAGCCCCAGCATTTT. This chain links TRBV5-1 with TRBJ1-5; weak D call: TRBD1 (6 bases). This CDR3 is 15 amino acids long. V was clipped by 4 bases and J by 0 bases, with 11 bases between them. Germline V lookup: CDR1 SGHRS, CDR2 YFSETQ.

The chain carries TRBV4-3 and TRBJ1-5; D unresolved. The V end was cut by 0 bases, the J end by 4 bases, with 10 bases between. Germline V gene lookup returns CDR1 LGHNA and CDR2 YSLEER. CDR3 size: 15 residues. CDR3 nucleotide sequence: TGCGCCAGCAGCCAAGAGGCGGCGGCGAATCAGCCCCAGCATTTT. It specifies CASSQEAAANQPQHF.

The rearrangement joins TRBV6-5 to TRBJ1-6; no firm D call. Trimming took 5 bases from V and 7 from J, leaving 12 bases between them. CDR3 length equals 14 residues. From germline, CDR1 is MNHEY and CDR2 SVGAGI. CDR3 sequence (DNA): TGTGCCAGCAGTCTGGGAGGTGAGAATTCACCCCTCCACTTT. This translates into CASSLGGENSPLHF.

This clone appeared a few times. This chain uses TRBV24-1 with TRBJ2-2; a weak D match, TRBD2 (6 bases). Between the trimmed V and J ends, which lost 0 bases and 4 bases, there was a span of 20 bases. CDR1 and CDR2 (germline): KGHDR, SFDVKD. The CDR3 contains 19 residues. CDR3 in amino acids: CATSDLSVGAGGTTGELFF. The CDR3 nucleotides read TGTGCCACCAGTGATTTGTCGGTTGGAGCGGGCGGTACCACCGGGGAGCTGTTTTTT.

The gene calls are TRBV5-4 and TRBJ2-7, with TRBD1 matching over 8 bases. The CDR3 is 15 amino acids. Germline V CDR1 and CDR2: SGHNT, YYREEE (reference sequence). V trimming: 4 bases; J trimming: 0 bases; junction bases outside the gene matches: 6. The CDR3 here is CASSQGDRNSYEQYF. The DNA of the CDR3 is TGTGCCAGCAGCCAAGGGGACAGGAACTCCTACGAGCAGTACTTC.

The CDR3 DNA reads TGTGCCACCACCATGGCAAGCGGGAGGGGAGAGGCAGATACGCAGTATTTT. It yields the protein CATTMASGRGEADTQYF. The genes are TRBV21-1 and TRBJ2-3; TRBD2, as called in the table, went unchecked against the DNA. TRBV21-1 counts as a pseudogene. The CDR3 extends over 17 amino acids.

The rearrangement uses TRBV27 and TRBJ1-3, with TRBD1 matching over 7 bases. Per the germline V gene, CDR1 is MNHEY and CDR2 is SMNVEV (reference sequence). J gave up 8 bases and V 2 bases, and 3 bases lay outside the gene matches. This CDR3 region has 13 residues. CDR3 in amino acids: CASSLQGGDTIYF. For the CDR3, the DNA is TGTGCCAGCAGTTTACAGGGGGGTGACACCATATATTTT.

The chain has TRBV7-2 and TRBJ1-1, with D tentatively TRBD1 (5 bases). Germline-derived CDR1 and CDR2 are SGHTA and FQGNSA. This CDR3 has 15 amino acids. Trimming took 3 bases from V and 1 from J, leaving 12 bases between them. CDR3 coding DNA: TGTGCCAGCAGCTTTTGGGTCGGGGGGAACACTGAAGCTTTCTTT. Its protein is CASSFWVGGNTEAFF.

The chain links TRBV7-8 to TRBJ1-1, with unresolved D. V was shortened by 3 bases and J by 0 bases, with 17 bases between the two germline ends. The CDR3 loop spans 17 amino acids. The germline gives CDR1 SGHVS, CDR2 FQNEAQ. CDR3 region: CASSFGRSVRVNTEAFF. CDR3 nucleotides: TGTGCCAGCAGCTTTGGGAGGTCAGTACGGGTGAACACTGAAGCTTTCTTT.

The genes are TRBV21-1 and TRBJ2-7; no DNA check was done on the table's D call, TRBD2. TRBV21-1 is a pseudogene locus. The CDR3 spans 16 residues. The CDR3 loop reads CASSHRAGTGAREQYF. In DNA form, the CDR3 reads TGTGCCAGCAGCCACCGAGCGGGAACCGGGGCCCGCGAGCAGTACTTC.

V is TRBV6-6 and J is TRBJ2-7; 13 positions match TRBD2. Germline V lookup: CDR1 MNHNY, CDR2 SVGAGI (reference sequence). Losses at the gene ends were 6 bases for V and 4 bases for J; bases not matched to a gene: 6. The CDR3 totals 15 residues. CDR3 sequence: CASSPRTSGSYEQYF. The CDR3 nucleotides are TGTGCCAGCAGCCCACGGACTAGCGGGAGTTACGAGCAGTACTTC.

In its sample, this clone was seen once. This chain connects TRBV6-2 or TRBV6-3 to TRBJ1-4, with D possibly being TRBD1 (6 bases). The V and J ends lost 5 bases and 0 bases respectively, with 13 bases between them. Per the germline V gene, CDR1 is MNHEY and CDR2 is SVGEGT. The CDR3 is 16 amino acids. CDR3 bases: TGTGCCAGCAGTCCCCGACAGGCTGCAACTAATGAAAAACTGTTTTTT. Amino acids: CASSPRQAATNEKLFF.

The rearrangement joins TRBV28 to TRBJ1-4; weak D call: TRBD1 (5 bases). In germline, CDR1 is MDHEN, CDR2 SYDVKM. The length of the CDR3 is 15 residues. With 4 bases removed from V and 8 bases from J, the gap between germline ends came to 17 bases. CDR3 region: CASSSSGNEGEKLFF. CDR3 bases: TGTGCCAGCAGTTCCTCAGGGAATGAAGGAGAAAAACTGTTTTTT. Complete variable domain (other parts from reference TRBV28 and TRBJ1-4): DVKVTQSSRYLVKRTGEKVFLECVQDMDHENMFWYRQDPGLGLRLIYFSYDVKMKEKGDIPEGYSVSREKKERFSLILESASTNQTSMYLCASSSSGNEGEKLFFGSGTQLSVL.

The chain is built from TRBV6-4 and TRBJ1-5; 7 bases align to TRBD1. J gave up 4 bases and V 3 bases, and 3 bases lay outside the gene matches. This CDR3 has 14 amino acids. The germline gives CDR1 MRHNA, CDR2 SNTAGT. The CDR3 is CASSEGQQNQPQHF. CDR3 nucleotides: TGTGCCAGCAGTGAGGGACAGCAAAATCAGCCCCAGCATTTT.